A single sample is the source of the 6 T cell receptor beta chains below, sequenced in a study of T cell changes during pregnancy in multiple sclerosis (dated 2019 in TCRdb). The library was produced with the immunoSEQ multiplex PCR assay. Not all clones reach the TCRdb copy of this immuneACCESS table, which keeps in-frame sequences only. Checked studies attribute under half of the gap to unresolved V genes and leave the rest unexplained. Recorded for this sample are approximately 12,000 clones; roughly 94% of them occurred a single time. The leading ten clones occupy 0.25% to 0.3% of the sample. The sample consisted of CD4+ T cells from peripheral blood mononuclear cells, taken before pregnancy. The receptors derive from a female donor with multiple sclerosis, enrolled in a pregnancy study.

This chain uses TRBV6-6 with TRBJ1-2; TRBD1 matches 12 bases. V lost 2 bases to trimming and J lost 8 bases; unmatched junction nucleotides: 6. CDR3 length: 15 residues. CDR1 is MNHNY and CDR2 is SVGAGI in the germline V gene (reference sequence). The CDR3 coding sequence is TGTGCCAGCAGTTACCGGGACAGGGGGCTTGAGGGCTACACCTTC. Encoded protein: CASSYRDRGLEGYTF.

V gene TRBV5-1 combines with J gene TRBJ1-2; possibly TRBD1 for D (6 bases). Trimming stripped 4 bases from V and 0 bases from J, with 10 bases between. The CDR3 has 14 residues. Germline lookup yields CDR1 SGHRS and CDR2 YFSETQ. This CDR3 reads CASSLRGANYGYTF. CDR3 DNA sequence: TGCGCCAGCAGCCTCAGGGGAGCTAACTATGGCTACACCTTC.

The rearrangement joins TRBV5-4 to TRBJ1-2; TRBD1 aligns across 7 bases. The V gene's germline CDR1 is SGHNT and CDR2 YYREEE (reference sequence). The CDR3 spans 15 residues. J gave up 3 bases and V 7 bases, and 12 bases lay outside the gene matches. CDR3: CASQPGGSGYYGYTF. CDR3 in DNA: TGTGCCAGCCAACCAGGGGGTTCGGGATACTATGGCTACACCTTC.

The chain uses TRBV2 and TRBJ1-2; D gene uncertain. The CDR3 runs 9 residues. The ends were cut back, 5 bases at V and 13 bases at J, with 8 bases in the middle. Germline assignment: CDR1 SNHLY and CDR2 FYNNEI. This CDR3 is CASSKSGTF. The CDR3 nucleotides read TGTGCCAGCAGTAAGTCAGGCACCTTC.

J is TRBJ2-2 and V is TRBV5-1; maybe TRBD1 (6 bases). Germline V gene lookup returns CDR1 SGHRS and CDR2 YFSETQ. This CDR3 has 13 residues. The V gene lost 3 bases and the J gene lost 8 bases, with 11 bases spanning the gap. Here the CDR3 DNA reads TGCGCCAGCAGCTCGCTTGACAGGGGGGAGCTGTTTTTT. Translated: CASSSLDRGELFF.

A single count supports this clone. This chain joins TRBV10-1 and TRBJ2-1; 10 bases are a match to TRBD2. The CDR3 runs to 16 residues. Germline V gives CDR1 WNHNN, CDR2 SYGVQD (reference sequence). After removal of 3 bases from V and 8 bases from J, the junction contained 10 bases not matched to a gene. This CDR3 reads CASSDWGSGGRDEQFF. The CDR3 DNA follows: TGCGCCAGCAGTGATTGGGGTAGCGGGGGGCGGGATGAGCAGTTCTTC.